Listed below are T cell receptor beta chains from one sample, sequenced in a study of blood T cell repertoires in COVID-19. The protocol was immunoSEQ multiplex PCR, while the TCRdb copy is restricted to in-frame clones and leaves out a portion. The sample records a few hundred thousand clones, roughly 87% being singletons. Sequencing was performed on PBMCs or T cells enriched from blood (not recorded which). All receptors come from a woman between 18 and 29 years old who had recovered from COVID-19. CDR3s include the opening cysteine and the closing phenylalanine or tryptophan. D genes are given only for firm matches. Only some rows state a clone size, as once, few, many or a class for expanded clones.

clone size: .
CDR3 length: 15
D gene: TRBD2
J gene: TRBJ2-7
V gene: TRBV11-2
CDR3 DNA: TGTGCCAGCAGGTTCGGGAGCGGGAGGGCCTACGAGCAGTACTTC
CDR3 protein: CASRFGSGRAYEQYF

clone size: .
CDR3 length: 14
D gene: .
J gene: TRBJ2-2
V gene: TRBV5-5
CDR3 DNA: TGTGCCAGCAGCTTACCGCCCGGCACCGGGGAGCTGTTTTTT
CDR3 protein: CASSLPPGTGELFF

clone size: few
CDR3 length: 14
D gene: .
J gene: TRBJ1-4
V gene: TRBV28
CDR3 DNA: TGTGCCAGCCGCCTCAACGGAGGGGCTGAAAAACTGTTTTTT
CDR3 protein: CASRLNGGAEKLFF

clone size: .
CDR3 length: 14
D gene: .
J gene: TRBJ2-7
V gene: TRBV18
CDR3 DNA: TGTGCCAGCTCACCGGGACATAGGCCCTACGAGCAGTACTTC
CDR3 protein: CASSPGHRPYEQYF

clone size: .
CDR3 length: 17
D gene: TRBD2
J gene: TRBJ2-2
V gene: TRBV28
CDR3 DNA: TGTGCCAGCAGTTTGGCGACTAGCGGGCTCTTAAGTCGGGAGCTGTTTTTT
CDR3 protein: CASSLATSGLLSRELFF

clone size: .
CDR3 length: 17
D gene: TRBD1
J gene: TRBJ1-5
V gene: TRBV19
CDR3 DNA: TGTGCCAGTAGTGATGGGACCGGGACAGCTCATAATCAGCCCCAGCATTTT
CDR3 protein: CASSDGTGTAHNQPQHF

clone size: .
CDR3 length: 12
D gene: .
J gene: TRBJ1-1
V gene: TRBV7-9
CDR3 DNA: TGTGCCAGCAGCTCTGTTTACACTGAAGCTTTCTTT
CDR3 protein: CASSSVYTEAFF

clone size: .
CDR3 length: 12
D gene: TRBD1
J gene: TRBJ1-2
V gene: TRBV28
CDR3 DNA: TGTGCCAGCAAAACAGGGGGCTATGGCTACACCTTC
CDR3 protein: CASKTGGYGYTF

clone size: .
CDR3 length: 16
D gene: TRBD2
J gene: TRBJ2-5
V gene: TRBV7-2
CDR3 DNA: TGTGCCAGCAGCTTATCCGGGACTAGCGGCCAAGAGACCCAGTACTTC
CDR3 protein: CASSLSGTSGQETQYF

clone size: .
CDR3 length: 15
D gene: .
J gene: TRBJ1-1
V gene: TRBV5-1
CDR3 DNA: TGCGCCAGCAGCTTGGTGGGCAGGGCGAACACTGAAGCTTTCTTT
CDR3 protein: CASSLVGRANTEAFF

clone size: .
CDR3 length: 17
D gene: TRBD1
J gene: TRBJ1-1
V gene: TRBV11-2
CDR3 DNA: TGTGCCAGCAGAAACCATGGGACAGGGTTCTGGAACACTGAAGCTTTCTTT
CDR3 protein: CASRNHGTGFWNTEAFF

clone size: .
CDR3 length: 14
D gene: .
J gene: TRBJ1-6
V gene: TRBV28
CDR3 DNA: TGTGCCAGCAGTAGCCGGGCGAGGGATTCACCCCTCCACTTT
CDR3 protein: CASSSRARDSPLHF

clone size: .
CDR3 length: 12
D gene: .
J gene: TRBJ2-2
V gene: TRBV7-3
CDR3 DNA: TGTGCCAGCAGCTTACGTTCCGGGGAGCTGTTTTTT
CDR3 protein: CASSLRSGELFF

clone size: once
CDR3 length: 14
D gene: .
J gene: TRBJ1-3
V gene: TRBV5-1
CDR3 DNA: TGCGCCAGCAGTCCAGGGGAGTCTGGAAACACCATATATTTT
CDR3 protein: CASSPGESGNTIYF

clone size: .
CDR3 length: 13
D gene: TRBD1
J gene: TRBJ1-2
V gene: TRBV14
CDR3 DNA: TGTGCCAGCAGCCTGGGACAGAACTATGGCTACACCTTC
CDR3 protein: CASSLGQNYGYTF

clone size: .
CDR3 length: 14
D gene: TRBD2
J gene: TRBJ2-5
V gene: TRBV5-1
CDR3 DNA: TGCGCCAGCAGCCCCCAGGGGGGTAGCGGGGGCCAGTACTTC
CDR3 protein: CASSPQGGSGGQYF

clone size: .
CDR3 length: 15
D gene: TRBD1
J gene: TRBJ1-1
V gene: TRBV4-3
CDR3 DNA: TGCGCCAGCAGCCAGGATAGGACAGGGAACACTGAAGCTTTCTTT
CDR3 protein: CASSQDRTGNTEAFF

clone size: .
CDR3 length: 16
D gene: TRBD1
J gene: TRBJ1-1
V gene: TRBV18
CDR3 DNA: TGTGCCAGCTCGCGTCCCCTGGCAGGGGGCGGGACTGAAGCTTTCTTT
CDR3 protein: CASSRPLAGGGTEAFF

clone size: few
CDR3 length: 20
D gene: .
J gene: TRBJ2-1
V gene: TRBV24-1
CDR3 DNA: TGTGCCACCAGTGGTGTTAGCGAGGTTGGCTTGGATGTTGCCTACAATGAGCAGTTCTTC
CDR3 protein: CATSGVSEVGLDVAYNEQFF

clone size: .
CDR3 length: 17
D gene: .
J gene: TRBJ2-7
V gene: TRBV11-2
CDR3 DNA: TGTGCCAGCAGCTTTATCCTCACCCCGGAGAGATCCTACGAGCAGTACTTC
CDR3 protein: CASSFILTPERSYEQYF

clone size: .
CDR3 length: 15
D gene: TRBD1
J gene: TRBJ1-5
V gene: TRBV7-8
CDR3 DNA: TGTGCCAGCAGCTCTGGACAGGGCGTCCATCAGCCCCAGCATTTT
CDR3 protein: CASSSGQGVHQPQHF

clone size: .
CDR3 length: 14
D gene: TRBD2
J gene: TRBJ2-7
V gene: TRBV28
CDR3 DNA: TGTGCCAGCAGGACCAGCGGGACCGGGGACGAGCAGTACTTC
CDR3 protein: CASRTSGTGDEQYF

clone size: .
CDR3 length: 16
D gene: TRBD2
J gene: TRBJ2-1
V gene: TRBV28
CDR3 DNA: TGTGCCAGCGGCCGGCTAGCGGGAGTATCGAGTAATGAGCAGTTCTTC
CDR3 protein: CASGRLAGVSSNEQFF

clone size: .
CDR3 length: 15
D gene: TRBD1
J gene: TRBJ1-4
V gene: TRBV28
CDR3 DNA: TGTGCCAGCAGTCCTAGACAGGGAAGTGGTGAAAAACTGTTTTTT
CDR3 protein: CASSPRQGSGEKLFF

clone size: .
CDR3 length: 14
D gene: TRBD1
J gene: TRBJ1-1
V gene: TRBV10-3
CDR3 DNA: TGTGCCATCAGGCCGACAGGGGGCGAGCGTGAAGCTTTCTTT
CDR3 protein: CAIRPTGGEREAFF

clone size: .
CDR3 length: 15
D gene: TRBD1
J gene: TRBJ1-2
V gene: TRBV7-2
CDR3 DNA: TGTGCCAGCAGCTTACAGGGGGCAATGGTTAATGGCTACACCTTC
CDR3 protein: CASSLQGAMVNGYTF

clone size: .
CDR3 length: 14
D gene: TRBD1
J gene: TRBJ1-5
V gene: TRBV28
CDR3 DNA: TGTGCCAGCAGTCGCGGACAGGGTAATCAGCCCCAGCATTTT
CDR3 protein: CASSRGQGNQPQHF

clone size: .
CDR3 length: 15
D gene: TRBD1
J gene: TRBJ2-7
V gene: TRBV19
CDR3 DNA: TGTGCCAGTACCCCCGACAGGGGGCATTACTACGAGCAGTACTTC
CDR3 protein: CASTPDRGHYYEQYF

clone size: .
CDR3 length: 15
D gene: TRBD2
J gene: TRBJ2-1
V gene: TRBV9
CDR3 DNA: TGTGCCAGCAGCGTAGGGGAGCGGGAGATTGATGAGCAGTTCTTC
CDR3 protein: CASSVGEREIDEQFF

clone size: .
CDR3 length: 14
D gene: .
J gene: TRBJ1-6
V gene: TRBV3-1/TRBV3-2
CDR3 DNA: TGTGCCAGCAGCCACCGCAGGTTTAATTCACCCCTCCACTTT
CDR3 protein: CASSHRRFNSPLHF

clone size: .
CDR3 length: 16
D gene: .
J gene: TRBJ1-2
V gene: TRBV7-2
CDR3 DNA: TGTGCCAGCAGCTTAGGTGAGGGCTTGCGGATCGGTGGCTACACCTTC
CDR3 protein: CASSLGEGLRIGGYTF

clone size: .
CDR3 length: 16
D gene: .
J gene: TRBJ1-4
V gene: TRBV28
CDR3 DNA: TGTGCCAGCAGTTTCCCGACAATTGCAACTAATGAAAAACTGTTTTTT
CDR3 protein: CASSFPTIATNEKLFF

clone size: .
CDR3 length: 13
D gene: TRBD1
J gene: TRBJ1-1
V gene: TRBV2
CDR3 DNA: TGTGCCAGCAGAGTTACAGGGGGAACTGAAGCTTTCTTT
CDR3 protein: CASRVTGGTEAFF

clone size: few
CDR3 length: 15
D gene: .
J gene: TRBJ2-2
V gene: TRBV6-5
CDR3 DNA: TGTGCCAGCGGACCTAGGCAGGGAAACACCGGGGAGCTGTTTTTT
CDR3 protein: CASGPRQGNTGELFF

clone size: .
CDR3 length: 12
D gene: .
J gene: TRBJ1-2
V gene: TRBV28
CDR3 DNA: TGTGCCAGCGAAGGAGCTAACTATGGCTACACCTTC
CDR3 protein: CASEGANYGYTF

clone size: .
CDR3 length: 15
D gene: TRBD1
J gene: TRBJ1-6
V gene: TRBV11-2
CDR3 DNA: TGTGCCAGCAGCGTGGACAGGGGGAATAATTCACCCCTCCACTTT
CDR3 protein: CASSVDRGNNSPLHF

clone size: .
CDR3 length: 14
D gene: .
J gene: TRBJ1-5
V gene: TRBV2
CDR3 DNA: TGTGCCAGCAATCCGGACGGGGAAGATCAGCCCCAGCATTTT
CDR3 protein: CASNPDGEDQPQHF

clone size: .
CDR3 length: 14
D gene: .
J gene: TRBJ1-1
V gene: TRBV7-9
CDR3 DNA: TGTGCCAGCAGCCCCGTTAGAGGGGGCACTGAAGCTTTCTTT
CDR3 protein: CASSPVRGGTEAFF

clone size: .
CDR3 length: 13
D gene: .
J gene: TRBJ2-7
V gene: TRBV15
CDR3 DNA: TGTGCCACCAGCAGAGATCCAGATTACGAGCAGTACTTC
CDR3 protein: CATSRDPDYEQYF

clone size: .
CDR3 length: 17
D gene: .
J gene: TRBJ1-3
V gene: TRBV4-1
CDR3 DNA: TGCGCCAGCAGCCCAAGCACAGGAGCCCACTCTGGAAACACCATATATTTT
CDR3 protein: CASSPSTGAHSGNTIYF

clone size: .
CDR3 length: 14
D gene: .
J gene: TRBJ2-7
V gene: TRBV27
CDR3 DNA: TGTGCCAGTAATAAACTGGGAGGAGTGCCCGAGCAGTACTTC
CDR3 protein: CASNKLGGVPEQYF

clone size: .
CDR3 length: 14
D gene: .
J gene: TRBJ1-5
V gene: TRBV5-8
CDR3 DNA: TGTGCCAGCAGCCTGGGAGGCGCGGGACAGCCCCAGCATTTT
CDR3 protein: CASSLGGAGQPQHF

clone size: .
CDR3 length: 13
D gene: .
J gene: TRBJ2-7
V gene: TRBV6-5
CDR3 DNA: TGTGCCAGCAGATACGACTACTCCTACGAGCAGTACTTC
CDR3 protein: CASRYDYSYEQYF

clone size: .
CDR3 length: 11
D gene: .
J gene: TRBJ1-2
V gene: TRBV24-1
CDR3 DNA: TGTGCCACCAGTGATCGGGAGGGCTACACCTTC
CDR3 protein: CATSDREGYTF

clone size: .
CDR3 length: 15
D gene: TRBD1
J gene: TRBJ1-1
V gene: TRBV7-9
CDR3 DNA: TGTGCCAGCAGCCCACGGCTAACAGGGGACACTGAAGCTTTCTTT
CDR3 protein: CASSPRLTGDTEAFF

clone size: .
CDR3 length: 13
D gene: .
J gene: TRBJ1-1
V gene: TRBV14
CDR3 DNA: TGTGCCAGCAGCCAAACCGGGAACACTGAAGCTTTCTTT
CDR3 protein: CASSQTGNTEAFF

clone size: .
CDR3 length: 15
D gene: TRBD1
J gene: TRBJ1-4
V gene: TRBV5-5
CDR3 DNA: TGTGCCAGCAGCTTGGTTAACCAGGGGGGTAAAAAACTGTTTTTT
CDR3 protein: CASSLVNQGGKKLFF

clone size: once
CDR3 length: 16
D gene: .
J gene: TRBJ1-2
V gene: TRBV18
CDR3 DNA: TGTGCCAGCTCACCCCAAACCGGGACAAGGCGGTATGGCTACACCTTC
CDR3 protein: CASSPQTGTRRYGYTF